The 20 T cell receptor beta chains given below trace back to one sample, sequenced in a study of graft-versus-host responses after intestinal transplantation. Repertoires were generated with immunoSEQ multiplex PCR, while TCRdb's copy carries only in-frame clones and drops some. The sample includes roughly 53,000 clones, about 90% seen only once; the top ten take approximately 5.5%. The source material was PBMCs, sampled nearly 670 days after intestinal transplant. These receptors were collected from a human patient who received an intestinal transplant, so some T cells may come from the graft donor.

The chain uses TRBV7-9 and TRBJ1-2, with a tentative D call TRBD1 (5 bases). The CDR3 is 14 residues long. Looked up from germline, CDR1 is SEHNR and CDR2 is FQNEAQ (reference sequence). Trimming took off 5 bases at V and 0 bases at J, with 10 bases between the two ends. CDR3: CASSPMTANYGYTF. Here the CDR3 DNA reads TGTGCCAGCAGCCCTATGACAGCTAACTATGGCTACACCTTC.

The chain joins TRBV7-9 to TRBJ2-2, with a possible D match to TRBD2 (6 bases). The CDR3 extends over 17 amino acids. Trimming shortened V by 2 bases and J by 7 bases, and 20 bases separated the two germline ends. Germline V gene lookup returns CDR1 SEHNR and CDR2 FQNEAQ (reference sequence). CDR3 nucleotide sequence: TGTGCCAGCAGCTTATGGGACTGGGGAGATAAGGACGGGGAGCTGTTTTTT. It is translated as CASSLWDWGDKDGELFF.

The chain is built from TRBV5-4 and TRBJ2-5, with 8 bases identical to TRBD1. Germline loops: CDR1 SGHNT, CDR2 YYREEE (reference sequence). The CDR3 contains 14 residues. The trim removed 5 bases at V and 2 bases at J, leaving 5 bases unmatched. The CDR3 reads CASRDQGAQETQYF. CDR3 sequence (DNA): TGTGCCAGCAGGGATCAGGGGGCACAAGAGACCCAGTACTTC. The whole variable domain, remainder taken from reference TRBV5-4 and TRBJ2-5, is ETGVTQSPTHLIKTRGQQVTLRCSSQSGHNTVSWYQQALGQGPQFIFQYYREEENGRGNFPPRFSGLQFPNYSSELNVNALELDDSALYLCASRDQGAQETQYFGPGTRLLVL.

In this sample, this clone turned up once. The chain is built from TRBV7-9 and TRBJ2-3; 8 bases line up with TRBD1. Germline V lookup: CDR1 SEHNR, CDR2 FQNEAQ (reference sequence). There are 16 residues in the CDR3. V shed 5 bases and J 2 bases; nucleotides not matched to a gene: 9. The CDR3 sequence is CASSVGTGASTDTQYF. For the CDR3, the DNA is TGTGCCAGCAGCGTCGGGACAGGCGCGTCCACAGATACGCAGTATTTT.

The chain is built from TRBV15 and TRBJ1-4; D is unresolved. Per the germline V gene, CDR1 is LNHNV and CDR2 is YYDKDF (reference sequence). Deletions cut 1 base from V and 8 bases from J, with 8 bases between. The CDR3 covers 13 residues. CDR3 residues: CATSRVRGEKLFF. In nucleotides, the CDR3 is TGTGCCACCAGCAGAGTGAGAGGGGAAAAACTGTTTTTT.

The chain couples TRBV5-8 to TRBJ1-2, with D unresolved. V was shortened by 1 base and J by 6 bases, with 4 bases between the two germline ends. This CDR3 contains 11 residues. The germline V gene has CDR1 SGHTS and CDR2 YDEGEE. CDR3 nucleotide sequence: TGTGCCAGCAGCTTGAGGGATGGCTACACCTTC. Its protein product is CASSLRDGYTF.

The chain uses TRBV7-9 and TRBJ1-2; 8 bases map to TRBD1. CDR3 length: 13 residues. CDR1 is SEHNR and CDR2 is FQNEAQ in the germline V gene (reference sequence). The V segment lost 5 bases and the J segment 7 bases; nucleotides outside the gene matches: 6. CDR3 region: CASSRQGLAGYTF. DNA for the CDR3: TGTGCCAGCAGCAGACAGGGGCTAGCTGGCTACACCTTC.

This sequence joins TRBV10-3 and TRBJ2-5; no firm D call. The J call may be wrong; the DNA end is better matched by TRBJ2-7. Germline V gene sequence: CDR1 ENHRY, CDR2 SYGVKD. The CDR3 sequence is 11 residues long. In nucleotides, the CDR3 is TGTGCCATCAGTGGCCGCTACGAGCAGTACTTC. Encoded protein: CAISGRYEQYF.

J is TRBJ2-1 and V is TRBV2; 7 bases map to TRBD1. V lost 2 bases to trimming and J lost 8 bases; unmatched junction nucleotides: 9. The CDR3 is 15 amino acids. Per the germline V gene, CDR1 is SNHLY and CDR2 is FYNNEI. The chain's CDR3 is CASSENGVDRDEQFF. Here the CDR3 DNA reads TGTGCCAGCAGTGAAAATGGGGTAGACAGGGATGAGCAGTTCTTC.

The chain links TRBV5-6 to TRBJ2-1; TRBD2 is a possible D gene (5 bases). V gave up 0 bases and J gave up 3 bases, with 10 bases separating them. The CDR3 runs to 15 residues. Germline V CDR1 and CDR2: SGHDT, YYEEEE. CDR3 in amino acids: CASSLAPGIYNEQFF. The CDR3 nucleotides are TGTGCCAGCAGCTTGGCTCCCGGGATCTACAATGAGCAGTTCTTC.

The chain uses TRBV7-3 and TRBJ2-3; 8 positions agree with TRBD2. The V and J ends lost 4 bases and 6 bases, in that order; junction bases with no gene match: 6. Looked up from germline, CDR1 is SGHTA and CDR2 is FQGTGA. This CDR3 region has 14 residues. The CDR3 here is CASSSHGGADTQYF. The CDR3 DNA reads TGTGCCAGCAGCTCCCACGGGGGGGCGGATACGCAGTATTTT.

The V gene is TRBV29-1, the J gene TRBJ2-7, with 9 bases aligning to TRBD1. The CDR3 length is 14 residues. With 4 bases clipped from V and 2 bases from J, the junction kept 6 bases outside the gene matches. CDR1 is SQVTM, CDR2 ANQGSEA, per germline. The CDR3 here is CSVAPGTGPYEQYF. CDR3 nucleotide sequence: TGCAGCGTTGCCCCCGGGACAGGGCCCTACGAGCAGTACTTC.

The chain links TRBV7-9 to TRBJ1-1; possibly TRBD1 for D (5 bases). From germline, CDR1 is SEHNR and CDR2 FQNEAQ (reference sequence). The CDR3 extends over 16 amino acids. Trimming removed 7 bases from V and 3 bases from J, with 21 bases in between. The CDR3 here is CASTIGWGVGDTEAFF. In nucleotides, the CDR3 is TGTGCCAGCACAATTGGGTGGGGTGTGGGGGACACTGAAGCTTTCTTT.

V gene TRBV29-1 combines with J gene TRBJ1-1, with 7 nucleotides matching TRBD1. V lost 7 bases to trimming and J lost 6 bases; unmatched junction nucleotides: 11. The V gene's germline CDR1 is SQVTM and CDR2 ANQGSEA. CDR3 length: 13 residues. The CDR3 sequence: CSAMTGNPPEAFF. Written as DNA, the CDR3 is TGCAGCGCAATGACAGGGAATCCTCCTGAAGCTTTCTTT. Combining the CDR3 with reference TRBV29-1 and TRBJ1-1 gives the whole variable domain SAVISQKPSRDICQRGTSLTIQCQVDSQVTMMFWYRQQPGQSLTLIATANQGSEATYESGFVIDKFPISRPNLTFSTLTVSNMSPEDSSIYLCSAMTGNPPEAFFGQGTRLTVV.

The CDR3 reads CASSTSEFTNYEQYF. The CDR3 region has the DNA TGCGCCAGCAGCACATCCGAATTTACAAACTACGAGCAGTACTTC. J is TRBJ2-7 and V is TRBV4-1; D remains unclear. The CDR3 is 15 residues long. CDR1 and CDR2 from the germline V gene are MGHRA and YSYEKL. V was cut by 5 bases and J by 3 bases, with 17 bases left in between.

The J gene is TRBJ2-5, the V gene TRBV5-1, with D possibly TRBD1 on 5 matching bases. V was pared by 4 bases and J by 1 base, with 11 bases between. The CDR3 totals 14 residues. Germline CDR1 SGHRS, CDR2 YFSETQ. In DNA form, the CDR3 reads TGCGCCAGCAGCAGGACACAGGTCCAAGAGACCCAGTACTTC. Its protein product is CASSRTQVQETQYF.

This chain joins TRBV11-2 and TRBJ2-5; 8 bases fit TRBD2. Germline lookup yields CDR1 SGHAT and CDR2 FQNNGV. This CDR3 spans 15 amino acids. Losses at the gene ends were 5 bases for V and 4 bases for J; bases not matched to a gene: 9. The CDR3 loop reads CASSRGGTSRETQYF. CDR3 nucleotides: TGTGCCAGCAGCCGCGGGGGGACGTCCAGAGAGACCCAGTACTTC.

The gene calls are TRBV27 and TRBJ1-6, with 8 positions matching TRBD1. V trimming: 5 bases; J trimming: 8 bases; junction bases outside the gene matches: 8. This CDR3 has 15 residues. Germline V gene data show CDR1 as MNHEY and CDR2 as SMNVEV (reference sequence). As DNA, the CDR3 is TGTGCCAGCAGTCTACAACAGGGGGTCCATTCACCCCTCCACTTT. Translating gives CASSLQQGVHSPLHF.

The chain carries TRBV6-6 and TRBJ1-1; tentative D call: TRBD1 (6 bases). The CDR3 has 14 amino acids. The ends were cut back, 5 bases at V and 1 base at J, with 11 bases in the middle. Germline CDR1 MNHNY, CDR2 SVGAGI (reference sequence). CDR3 nucleotides: TGTGCCAGCAGTGTACAACAGGGGAACACTGAAGCTTTCTTT. It codes for CASSVQQGNTEAFF.

This clone was seen once. CDR3 in amino acids: CASSQGETGFGNTIYF. CDR3 DNA sequence: TGCGCCAGCAGCCAAGGGGAGACAGGATTTGGAAACACCATATATTTT. The V call is TRBV4-1, the J call TRBJ1-3; possible D gene TRBD1, 6 bases. Germline values: CDR1 MGHRA, CDR2 YSYEKL. V was cut by 1 base and J by 3 bases, with 13 bases left in between. This CDR3 is 16 amino acids long.